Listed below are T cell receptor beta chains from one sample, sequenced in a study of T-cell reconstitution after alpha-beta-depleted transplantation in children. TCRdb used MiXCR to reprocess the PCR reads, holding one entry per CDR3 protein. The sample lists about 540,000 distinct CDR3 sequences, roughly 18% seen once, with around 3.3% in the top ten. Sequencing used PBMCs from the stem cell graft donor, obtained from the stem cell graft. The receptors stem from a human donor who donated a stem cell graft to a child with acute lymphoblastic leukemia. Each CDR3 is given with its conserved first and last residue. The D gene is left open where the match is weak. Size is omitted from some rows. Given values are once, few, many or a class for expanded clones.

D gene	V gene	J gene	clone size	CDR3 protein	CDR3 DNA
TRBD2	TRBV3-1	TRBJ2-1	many	CASSLTRTSNEQFF	TGTGCCAGCAGCCTAACCCGGACTAGCAATGAGCAGTTCTTC
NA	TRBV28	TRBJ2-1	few	CASSFIANNEQFF	TGTGCCAGCAGTTTCATAGCTAATAATGAGCAGTTCTTC
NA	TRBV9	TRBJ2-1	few	CASSAWQSYNEQFF	TGTGCCAGCAGCGCCTGGCAGTCCTACAATGAGCAGTTCTTC
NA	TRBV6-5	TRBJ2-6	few	CASSYISGANVLTF	TGTGCCAGCAGTTATATCTCTGGGGCCAACGTCCTGACTTTC
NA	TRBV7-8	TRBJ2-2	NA	CASSFPGVLDTGELFF	TGTGCCAGCAGCTTCCCCGGGGTGCTTGACACCGGGGAGCTGTTTTTT
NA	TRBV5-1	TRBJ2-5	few	CASSFKFRLHVAEYQETQYF	TGCGCCAGCAGCTTCAAATTTAGGTTGCATGTAGCGGAGTACCAAGAGACCCAGTACTTC
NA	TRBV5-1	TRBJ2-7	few	CASSLDETSTSYEQYF	TGCGCCAGCAGCTTGGACGAGACTAGTACCTCCTACGAGCAGTACTTC
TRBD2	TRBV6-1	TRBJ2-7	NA	CASSLLAGVGSYEQYF	TGTGCCAGCAGTCTCTTAGCGGGAGTGGGGTCTTACGAGCAGTACTTC
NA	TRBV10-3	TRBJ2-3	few	CAISESGPYQGDTQYF	TGTGCCATCAGTGAGTCGGGGCCATACCAGGGAGATACGCAGTATTTT
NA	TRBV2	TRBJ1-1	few	CASSEGAGLAFF	TGTGCCAGCAGTGAAGGGGCAGGGTTAGCTTTCTTT
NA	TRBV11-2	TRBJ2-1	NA	CASSTQGPSSYNEQFF	TGTGCCAGCAGCACCCAGGGCCCTAGCTCCTACAATGAGCAGTTCTTC
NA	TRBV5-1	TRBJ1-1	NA	CASSPGPTEAFF	TGCGCCAGCAGCCCCGGACCGACCGAAGCTTTCTTT
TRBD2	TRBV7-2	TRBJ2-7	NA	CASSSRRSGGRIYEQYF	TGTGCCAGCAGCTCCCGGAGGAGTGGCGGGAGAATCTACGAGCAGTACTTC
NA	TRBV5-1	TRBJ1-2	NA	CASSVEENYGYTF	TGCGCCAGCAGCGTTGAGGAAAACTATGGCTACACCTTC
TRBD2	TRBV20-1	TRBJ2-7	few	CSAYSGLAGELGEQYF	TGCAGTGCTTACAGCGGACTAGCCGGGGAGCTAGGCGAGCAGTACTTC
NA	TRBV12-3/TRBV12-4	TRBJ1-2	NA	CASSLIRENYGYTF	TGTGCCAGCAGTCTCATCAGGGAAAACTATGGCTACACCTTC
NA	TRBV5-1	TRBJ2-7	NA	CASSPNTGSSYEQYF	TGCGCCAGCAGCCCAAACACGGGGAGCTCCTACGAGCAGTACTTC
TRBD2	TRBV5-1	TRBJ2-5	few	CASSPGLAFETQYF	TGCGCCAGCAGCCCGGGACTAGCCTTTGAGACCCAGTACTTC
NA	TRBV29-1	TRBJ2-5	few	CSVPGQIHQETQYF	TGCAGCGTACCCGGACAGATACACCAAGAGACCCAGTACTTC
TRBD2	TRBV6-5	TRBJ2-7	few	CASSYGTSVNEQYF	TGTGCCAGCAGTTACGGGACTAGCGTCAACGAGCAGTACTTC
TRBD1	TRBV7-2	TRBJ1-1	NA	CASSLGTGDPEAFF	TGTGCCAGCAGCTTAGGGACAGGGGACCCTGAAGCTTTCTTT
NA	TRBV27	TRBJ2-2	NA	CASTSGAGPTGELFF	NA
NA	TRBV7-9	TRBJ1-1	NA	CASSSRFGLNTEAFF	TGTGCCAGCAGTTCACGGTTCGGATTGAACACTGAAGCTTTCTTT
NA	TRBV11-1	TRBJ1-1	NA	CASSNLHGNTEAFF	TGTGCCAGCAGCAACTTACACGGGAACACTGAAGCTTTCTTT
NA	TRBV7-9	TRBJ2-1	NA	CASSTRAQLDEQFF	TGTGCCAGCAGCACAAGGGCTCAATTGGATGAGCAGTTCTTC
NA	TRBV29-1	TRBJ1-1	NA	CSVERGIDTEAFF	TGCAGCGTTGAACGGGGCATCGACACTGAAGCTTTCTTT
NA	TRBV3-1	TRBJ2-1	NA	CASSRLEGSYNEQFF	TGTGCCAGCAGCCGCCTAGAGGGCTCCTACAATGAGCAGTTCTTC
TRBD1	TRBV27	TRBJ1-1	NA	CASTGQVRGEAFF	TGTGCCAGCACCGGACAGGTTCGTGGTGAAGCTTTCTTT
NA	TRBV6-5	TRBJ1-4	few	CASSFGRSRDEKLFF	TGTGCCAGCAGTTTCGGGAGATCTAGGGACGAAAAACTGTTTTTT
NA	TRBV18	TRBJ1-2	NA	CASSPLTTTINYGYTF	TGTGCCAGCTCACCACTGACGACAACTATTAACTATGGCTACACCTTC
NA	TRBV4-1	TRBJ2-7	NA	CASSQDTAYEQYF	TGCGCCAGCAGCCAAGATACCGCTTACGAGCAGTACTTC
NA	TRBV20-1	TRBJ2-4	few	CSARAYHQTKNIQYF	TGCAGTGCTAGAGCCTATCACCAGACCAAAAACATTCAGTACTTC
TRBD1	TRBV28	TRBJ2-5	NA	CASSTDQRTFDRDQETQYF	TGTGCCAGCAGTACCGACCAGAGGACCTTCGACAGGGACCAAGAGACCCAGTACTTC
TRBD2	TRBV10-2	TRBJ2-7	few	CASSGWREDYEQYF	TGCGCCAGCAGTGGGTGGCGGGAGGACTACGAGCAGTACTTC
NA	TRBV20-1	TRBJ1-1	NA	CSARVRRSTEAFF	TGCAGTGCTAGGGTCAGAAGAAGCACTGAAGCTTTCTTT
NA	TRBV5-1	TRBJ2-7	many	CASSGNYEQYF	TGTGCCAGCAGCGGAAACTACGAGCAGTACTTC
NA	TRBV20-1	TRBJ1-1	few	CSALTARLNTEAFF	TGCAGTGCTCTCACGGCCCGCCTCAACACTGAAGCTTTCTTT
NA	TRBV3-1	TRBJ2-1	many	CASSRDYNEQFF	TGTGCCAGCAGCCGGGACTACAATGAGCAGTTCTTC
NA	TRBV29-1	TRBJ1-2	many	CSVEQGRGYTF	TGCAGCGTTGAACAGGGTCGAGGCTACACCTTC
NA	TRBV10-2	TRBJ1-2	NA	CASSETGGNYGYTF	TGCGCCAGCAGTGAGACCGGGGGCAACTATGGCTACACCTTC
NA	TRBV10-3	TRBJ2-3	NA	CAIGAGRELGGSTDTQYF	TGTGCCATCGGGGCTGGGCGGGAGCTAGGGGGAAGCACAGATACGCAGTATTTT
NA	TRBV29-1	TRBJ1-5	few	CSVAAGGSNQPQHF	TGCAGCGTTGCGGCCGGGGGAAGCAATCAGCCCCAGCATTTT
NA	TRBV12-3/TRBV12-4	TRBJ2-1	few	CASSFPNVGEQFF	TGTGCCAGCAGTTTTCCGAACGTAGGTGAGCAGTTCTTC
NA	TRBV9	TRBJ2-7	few	CASSVGEAQLAYEQYF	TGTGCCAGCAGCGTTGGGGAGGCCCAGTTAGCCTACGAGCAGTACTTC
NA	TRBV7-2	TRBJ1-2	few	CASSLVETVYGYTF	TGTGCCAGCAGCTTAGTGGAGACGGTTTATGGCTACACCTTC
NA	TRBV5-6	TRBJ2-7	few	CASSLGQRFYEQYF	TGTGCCAGCAGCTTGGGACAGAGATTCTACGAGCAGTACTTC
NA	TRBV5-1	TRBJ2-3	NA	CASRISQMADTQYF	TGCGCCAGCAGAATTTCCCAGATGGCAGATACGCAGTATTTT
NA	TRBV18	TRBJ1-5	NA	CASSSGGSQPQHF	TGTGCCAGCTCTTCGGGGGGGAGTCAGCCCCAGCATTTT
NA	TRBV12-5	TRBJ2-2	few	CASGLDLGHTENTGELFF	TGTGCTAGTGGTTTGGATTTGGGACACACGGAGAACACCGGGGAGCTGTTTTTT
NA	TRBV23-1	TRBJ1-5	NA	CASSQSYLGWTEGKNQPQHF	TGCGCCAGCAGTCAATCGTATCTTGGTTGGACGGAGGGAAAGAATCAGCCCCAGCATTTT
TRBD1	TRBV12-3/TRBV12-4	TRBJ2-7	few	CATDRDRVNEQYF	TGTGCCACGGATCGGGACAGGGTCAACGAGCAGTACTTC
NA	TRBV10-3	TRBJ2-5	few	CAISEFGGGQETQYF	TGTGCCATCAGTGAGTTCGGTGGAGGACAAGAGACCCAGTACTTC